This T cell receptor beta chain stems from a study of blood T cell repertoires in COVID-19 (dated by TCRdb to about 2020). Broadly, across the study: Samples covering the acute and convalescent phases of COVID-19 were provided by collaborators in the United States, Italy and Spain. The material from the prospective study consisted of cDNA or gDNA derived from T cells, B-cell-depleted T cells, or PBMCs. Subjects who had been exposed to COVID-19, were actively infected with it, or had recovered from it provided the deeply sampled blood TCRbeta repertoires that made up the dataset. The repertoires were released in a freely available public database intended as a resource for research on the immune response to SARS-CoV-2. The samples were drawn from the first 160 participants of the ongoing ImmuneRACE study and from roughly 1,300 subjects provided by 6 global collaborators. The sample metadata nearly always contained a de-identified subject ID, COVID-19 status, age in years and sex. Where available, HLA class I and class II types were obtained from metadata supplied by the sample provider rather than from assay-based typing. Results the study describes overall, beyond this receptor: How much clinical and demographic metadata was included differed by source and by participant, and the metadata was provided uncurated.

In regard to this clone: It lacks a known antigen. No base quality values were provided; no much bigger clone lies one nucleotide off. This sample also contains other DNA sequences that code for the same CDR3.

TCRbeta CDR3 regions were amplified from genomic DNA by means of the immunoSEQ Assay, a bias-controlled multiplex PCR. Per the original workflow: Within the assay, amplification of reference gene primers was used to estimate how many nucleated cells each sample contained. To quantify the absolute abundance of each unique TCRbeta CDR3 rearrangement, sequence reads were collapsed and filtered. Productive Simpson clonality was computed per sample as the square root of Simpson's diversity index over productive rearrangements. Not all clones reach the TCRdb copy of this immuneACCESS table, which keeps in-frame sequences only. Checked studies attribute under half of the gap to unresolved V genes and leave the rest unexplained. V and J calls and clone size are given by that table; D and trimming were obtained from the DNA. The sample contains a few hundred thousand clones, roughly 89% of them found a single time. The ten most abundant clones make up approximately 0.92% of the sample.

In Seattle, one collaborating source enrolled patients while the infection was active and tracked those patients longitudinally over the course of disease. The collaborating institutions used their own protocols to collect whole blood in K2EDTA tubes. For TCRbeta analysis, collaborators shipped samples in one of three forms: frozen whole blood, isolated PBMCs, or DNA extracted from either of those sample types. The CDR3 covers 13 residues, taking in both the cysteine and the phenylalanine. The kept DNA is CDR3 alone, 39 bases in frame from the first base. Trimming leaves V shorter by 6 bases and J shorter by 3 bases, with the junction holding 4 bases beyond the gene matches. The germline V gene (reference sequence) supplies CDR1 MNHNY and CDR2 SVGAGI.

The chain employs TRBV6-6 and TRBJ1-2, and 7 junction bases match TRBD1. Sequencing used peripheral blood. The clonotype originates from a man aged 18-30 years with COVID-19, enrolled during active disease. In nucleotides, the sequence is TGTGCCAGCAGCTCAACAGGGGACTATGGCTACACCTTC. Its protein reads: CASSSTGDYGYTF.